The 2 T cell receptor beta chains listed next were all sequenced from one sample in a study of vaccination effects on CD4 cells after COVID-19. No antigen has been identified for these receptors. Clones were sequenced by immunoSEQ multiplex PCR, and TCRdb holds only the in-frame ones, with some missing. Of 70,000 to 95,000 clones listed, around 74% are singletons. Antigen-specific CD4+ T cells were expanded (with viral peptide pools) by the ViraFEST assay ahead of sequencing. Culturing for nine to ten days preceded CD4+ T cell isolation. Subjects were given two BNT162b2 or mRNA-1273 vaccine doses. Sequencing used CD4+ T cells from PBMCs cultured with HCoV-OC43 spike peptides, obtained after COVID-19 vaccination. Sample subset: HCoV-OC43 spike overlapping peptide pool stimulation. The source of these receptors is a human donor who received a COVID-19 vaccine.

This sequence joins TRBV7-3 and TRBJ2-5; 7 bases fit TRBD2. V lost 2 bases to trimming and J lost 5 bases; unmatched junction nucleotides: 5. Germline assignment: CDR1 SGHTA and CDR2 FQGTGA. CDR3 length: 14 amino acids. CDR3 sequence: CASSLQAGSETQYF. Written as DNA, the CDR3 is TGTGCCAGCAGCTTACAAGCGGGGTCGGAGACCCAGTACTTC.

This chain connects TRBV19 to TRBJ1-5; TRBD1 is a possible D gene (6 bases). V lost 6 bases and J 2 bases, leaving 20 bases between the germline ends. Germline V gene sequence: CDR1 LNHDA, CDR2 SQIVND (reference sequence). There are 17 residues in the CDR3. DNA of the CDR3: TGTGCCAGTAGCCCCTGGGGGGGGGCGTTGGGCAATCAGCCCCAGCATTTT. It yields the protein CASSPWGGALGNQPQHF. The full variable domain, rest sourced from reference TRBV19 and TRBJ1-5, is DGGITQSPKYLFRKEGQNVTLSCEQNLNHDAMYWYRQDPGQGLRLIYYSQIVNDFQKGDIAEGYSVSREKKESFPLTVTSAQKNPTAFYLCASSPWGGALGNQPQHFGDGTRLSIL.